This T cell receptor beta chain is from a study of response to subunit inactivated influenza vaccine. TCRdb analysed the RT-PCR reads with MiXCR anew, one entry per CDR3 protein. The data contain 200,000 to 300,000 distinct CDR3 sequences, roughly an eighth of them singletons. Findings and limits, study-wide: After each seasonal influenza vaccination, few new T cells are recruited, the authors suggested.

Germline values: CDR1 SGDLS, CDR2 YYNGEE. The CDR3 covers 15 residues. After removal of 4 bases from V and 6 bases from J, the junction contained 8 bases not matched to a gene. Comments on this clonotype: Its target is not known.

Sample: non-naive T cells sorted from PBMCs, taken 14 to 15 days before vaccination. This receptor was taken from a man in his fifties or sixties who received an inactivated influenza vaccine. The chain employs TRBV9 and TRBJ2-3; 10 nucleotides align to TRBD1. Here the CDR3 DNA reads TGTGCCAGCAGCATACGACAGGGGGCGTCCGATACGCAGTATTTT. It is translated as CASSIRQGASDTQYF.